The 8 T cell receptor beta chains reported below all come from one sample, sequenced in a study of blood T cell repertoires in COVID-19. Clones were sequenced by immunoSEQ multiplex PCR, and TCRdb holds only the in-frame ones, with some missing. The repertoire consists of fewer than 350,000 clones, with about 93% occurring once and the leading ten covering 6.8%. The source material was peripheral blood. Source of these receptors: a woman aged 30 to 39 with COVID-19, enrolled during active disease.

V is TRBV9 and J is TRBJ2-7, with 14 bases fitting TRBD2. CDR1 and CDR2 (germline): SGDLS, YYNGEE. Trimming at V came to 7 bases and at J to 6 bases, leaving 12 bases not matched to a gene. This CDR3 comprises 16 residues. CDR3 residues: CASSRLAGGPRGEQYF. CDR3 bases: TGTGCCAGCTCCCGACTAGCGGGAGGGCCTCGGGGCGAGCAGTACTTC.

This sequence joins TRBV11-2 and TRBJ1-6; D gene ambiguous. Trimming left V 0 bases short and J 0 bases short, with 12 bases between. The CDR3 covers 18 residues. CDR1 is SGHAT, CDR2 FQNNGV, per germline. The CDR3 nucleotides are TGTGCCAGCAGCTTAGATCTTGAGGCTAACTCCTATAATTCACCCCTCCACTTT. Translated: CASSLDLEANSYNSPLHF.

The chain carries TRBV6-4 and TRBJ2-4, with D perhaps TRBD2 (5 bases). Trimming pared 0 bases from V and 3 bases from J, leaving 9 bases between. This CDR3 spans 15 amino acids. Per the germline V gene, CDR1 is MRHNA and CDR2 is SNTAGT. CDR3 DNA: TGTGCCAGCAGTGACTCCTTGGACTTCAAAAACATTCAGTACTTC. This sequence encodes CASSDSLDFKNIQYF.

The J gene is TRBJ2-1, the V gene TRBV7-3; 9 positions agree with TRBD2. J was trimmed by 15 bases and V by 1 base; bases with no gene match: 10. The CDR3 runs 14 residues. CDR1 and CDR2 (germline): SGHTA, FQGTGA. The CDR3 spells CASSLKGLAGYLFF. The CDR3, as DNA: TGTGCCAGCAGCTTAAAGGGTCTAGCGGGATACCTGTTCTTC. Filled out from reference TRBV7-3 and TRBJ2-1, the complete variable domain reads GAGVSQTPSNKVTEKGKYVELRCDPISGHTALYWYRQSLGQGPEFLIYFQGTGAADDSGLPNDRFFAVRPEGSVSTLKIQRTERGDSAVYLCASSLKGLAGYLFFGPGTRLTVL.

The CDR3 region has the DNA TGTGCCAGCAGCTTGTTAGCGGGAGTTGGGTACCAAGAGACCCAGTACTTC. Residues: CASSLLAGVGYQETQYF. The chain carries TRBV5-4 and TRBJ2-5; TRBD2 agrees at 9 bases. The V and J ends lost 1 base and 0 bases, in that order; junction bases with no gene match: 7. Germline values: CDR1 SGHNT, CDR2 YYREEE (reference sequence). The CDR3 is 17 residues long.

Notes on this clone: The junction does not match germline at one end; this may be a read error. The V gene is TRBV6-5, the J gene TRBJ2-7; 11 bases match TRBD1. The germline V gene encodes CDR1 MNHEY and CDR2 SVGAGI. CDR3 length: 12 amino acids. DNA of the CDR3: TGTGCCGGCAGGACAGGGGGCCTCGAGCAGTACTTC. Protein sequence: CAGRTGGLEQYF.

The V gene is TRBV6-5, the J gene TRBJ2-2; the D is unclear. The CDR3 is made up of 15 amino acids. In germline, CDR1 is MNHEY, CDR2 SVGAGI. V shed 3 bases and J shed 0 bases, with 8 bases lying between them. CDR3 coding DNA: TGTGCCAGCAGTTATAGACTGACGAACACCGGGGAGCTGTTTTTT. Residues: CASSYRLTNTGELFF.

The V call is TRBV18, the J call TRBJ1-6; D call uncertain. This CDR3 spans 14 amino acids. V was pared by 3 bases and J by 7 bases, with 10 bases between. Germline values: CDR1 KGHSH, CDR2 LQKENI. The CDR3, as DNA: TGTGCCAGCTCACCTGACGGAGGGAATTCACCCCTCCACTTT. Protein product: CASSPDGGNSPLHF. The whole variable domain, remainder taken from reference TRBV18 and TRBJ1-6, is NAGVMQNPRHLVRRRGQEARLRCSPMKGHSHVYWYRQLPEEGLKFMVYLQKENIIDESGMPKERFSAEFPKEGPSILRIQQVVRGDSAAYFCASSPDGGNSPLHFGNGTRLTVT.